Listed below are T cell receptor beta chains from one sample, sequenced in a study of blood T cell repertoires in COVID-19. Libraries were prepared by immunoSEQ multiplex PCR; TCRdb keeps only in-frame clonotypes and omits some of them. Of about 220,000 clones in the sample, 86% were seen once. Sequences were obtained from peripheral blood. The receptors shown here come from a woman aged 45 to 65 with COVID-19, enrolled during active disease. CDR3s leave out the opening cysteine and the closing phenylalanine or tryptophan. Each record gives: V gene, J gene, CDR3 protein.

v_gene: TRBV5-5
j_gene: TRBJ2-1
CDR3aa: ASSLAGGPNNEQF

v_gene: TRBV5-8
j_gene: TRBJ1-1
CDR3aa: ASSFPGQGLNTEAF

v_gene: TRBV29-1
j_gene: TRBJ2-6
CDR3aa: SVAAGHSGANVLT

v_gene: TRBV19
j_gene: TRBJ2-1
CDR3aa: ASSIGLAGAFSNEQF

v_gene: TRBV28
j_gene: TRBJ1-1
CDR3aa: ASSTLGPGVTEAF

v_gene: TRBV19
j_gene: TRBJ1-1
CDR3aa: ASSRQGARTEAF

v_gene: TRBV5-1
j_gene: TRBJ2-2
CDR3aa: ASSQRVGELF

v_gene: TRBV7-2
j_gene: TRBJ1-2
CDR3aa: ASSPSVGGSGYGYT

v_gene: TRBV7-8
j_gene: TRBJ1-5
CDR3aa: ASSPGGYNQPQH

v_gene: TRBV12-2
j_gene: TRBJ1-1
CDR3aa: ASRRGDGHLGTEAF

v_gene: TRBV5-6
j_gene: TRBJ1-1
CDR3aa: ASSSGWPLGTEAF

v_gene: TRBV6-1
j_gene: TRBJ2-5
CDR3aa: ASSERYQETQY

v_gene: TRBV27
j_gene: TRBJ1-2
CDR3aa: ASSFGDFGYGYT